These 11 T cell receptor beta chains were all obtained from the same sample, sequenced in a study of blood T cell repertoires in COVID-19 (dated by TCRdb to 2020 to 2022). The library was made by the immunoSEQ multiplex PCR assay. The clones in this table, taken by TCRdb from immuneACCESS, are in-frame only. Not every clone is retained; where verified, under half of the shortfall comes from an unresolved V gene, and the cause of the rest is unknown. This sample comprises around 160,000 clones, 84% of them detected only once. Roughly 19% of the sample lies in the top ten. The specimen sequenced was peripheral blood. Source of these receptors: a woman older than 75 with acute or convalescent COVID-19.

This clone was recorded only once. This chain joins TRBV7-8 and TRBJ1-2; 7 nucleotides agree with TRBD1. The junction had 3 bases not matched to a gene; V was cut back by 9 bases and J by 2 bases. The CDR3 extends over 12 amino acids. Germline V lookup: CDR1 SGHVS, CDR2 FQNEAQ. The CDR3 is CASTGENYGYTF. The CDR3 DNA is TGTGCCAGTACAGGGGAAAACTATGGCTACACCTTC.

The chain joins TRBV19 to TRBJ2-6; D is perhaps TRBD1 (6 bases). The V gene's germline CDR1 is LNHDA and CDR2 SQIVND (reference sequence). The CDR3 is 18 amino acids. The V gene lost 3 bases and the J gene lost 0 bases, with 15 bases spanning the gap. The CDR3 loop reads CASSIRHTGSSGANVLTF. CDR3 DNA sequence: TGTGCCAGTAGTATTCGACATACAGGGAGCTCTGGGGCCAACGTCCTGACTTTC.

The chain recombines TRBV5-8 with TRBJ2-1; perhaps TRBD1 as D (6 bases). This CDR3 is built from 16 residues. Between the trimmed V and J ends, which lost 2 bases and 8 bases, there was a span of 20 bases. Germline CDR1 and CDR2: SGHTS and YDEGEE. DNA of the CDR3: TGTGCCAGCAGCTTAGAAACAGGGACCGTAGTCCATGAGCAGTTCTTC. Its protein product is CASSLETGTVVHEQFF.

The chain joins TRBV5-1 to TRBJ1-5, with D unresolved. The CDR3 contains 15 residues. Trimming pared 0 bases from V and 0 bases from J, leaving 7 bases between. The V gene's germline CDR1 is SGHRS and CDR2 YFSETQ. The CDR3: CASSLGGDSNQPQHF. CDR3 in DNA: TGCGCCAGCAGCTTGGGAGGAGATAGCAATCAGCCCCAGCATTTT. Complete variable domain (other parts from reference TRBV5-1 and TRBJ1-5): KAGVTQTPRYLIKTRGQQVTLSCSPISGHRSVSWYQQTPGQGLQFLFEYFSETQRNKGNFPGRFSGRQFSNSRSEMNVSTLELGDSALYLCASSLGGDSNQPQHFGDGTRLSIL.

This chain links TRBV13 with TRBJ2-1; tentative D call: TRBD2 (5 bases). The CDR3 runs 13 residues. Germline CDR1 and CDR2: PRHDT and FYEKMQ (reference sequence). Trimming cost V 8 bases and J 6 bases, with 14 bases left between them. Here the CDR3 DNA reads TGTGCCAGCCGGACTGGGCCGGTCAATGAGCAGTTCTTC. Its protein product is CASRTGPVNEQFF.

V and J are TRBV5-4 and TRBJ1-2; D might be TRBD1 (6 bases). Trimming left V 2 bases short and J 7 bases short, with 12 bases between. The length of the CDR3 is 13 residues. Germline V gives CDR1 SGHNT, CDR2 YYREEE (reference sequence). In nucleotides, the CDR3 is TGTGCCAGCAGCTTTGCGTCAGGGGCTGGCTACACCTTC. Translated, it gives CASSFASGAGYTF. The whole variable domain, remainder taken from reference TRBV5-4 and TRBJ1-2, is ETGVTQSPTHLIKTRGQQVTLRCSSQSGHNTVSWYQQALGQGPQFIFQYYREEENGRGNFPPRFSGLQFPNYSSELNVNALELDDSALYLCASSFASGAGYTFGSGTRLTVV.

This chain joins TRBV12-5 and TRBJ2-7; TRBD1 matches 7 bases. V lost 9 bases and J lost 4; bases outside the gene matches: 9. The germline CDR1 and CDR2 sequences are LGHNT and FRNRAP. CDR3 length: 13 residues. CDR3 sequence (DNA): TGTGCTAGCGCTCCACAGGGGCGGTACGAGCAGTACTTC. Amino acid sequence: CASAPQGRYEQYF.

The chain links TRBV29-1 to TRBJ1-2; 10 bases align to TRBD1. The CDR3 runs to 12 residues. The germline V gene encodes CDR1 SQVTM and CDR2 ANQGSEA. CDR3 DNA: TGCGGAAGCCAACGGGACAGGGGTGGCTACACCTTC. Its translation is CGSQRDRGGYTF.

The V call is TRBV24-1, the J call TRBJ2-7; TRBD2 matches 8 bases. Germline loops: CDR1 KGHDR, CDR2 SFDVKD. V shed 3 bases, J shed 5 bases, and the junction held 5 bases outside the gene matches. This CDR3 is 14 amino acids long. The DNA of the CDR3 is TGTGCCACCAGTGATACGGGAGGGCCCAACGAGCAGTACTTC. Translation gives CATSDTGGPNEQYF.

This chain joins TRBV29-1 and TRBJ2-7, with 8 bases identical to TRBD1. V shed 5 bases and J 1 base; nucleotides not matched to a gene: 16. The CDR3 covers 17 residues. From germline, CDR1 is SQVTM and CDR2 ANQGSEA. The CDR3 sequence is CSVLAAGGAGQSYEQYF. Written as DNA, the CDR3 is TGCAGCGTTCTTGCGGCAGGGGGCGCGGGGCAATCCTACGAGCAGTACTTC.

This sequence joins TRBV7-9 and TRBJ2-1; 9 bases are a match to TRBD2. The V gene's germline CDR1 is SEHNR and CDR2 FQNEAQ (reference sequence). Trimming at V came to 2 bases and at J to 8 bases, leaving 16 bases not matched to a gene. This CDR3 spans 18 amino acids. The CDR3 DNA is TGTGCCAGCAGCTTATTGTTGATGACCGGGACTAGCATCCATGAGCAGTTCTTC. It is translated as CASSLLLMTGTSIHEQFF.